This TCR beta chain appears in the sequencing data of a study of blood T cells in healthy people across ages. The overall study: For every two T cells, template switching captured about one barcoded beta molecule. Study-level points and caveats: Using unsorted PBMCs precluded a conclusive naive versus antigen-experienced comparison. Measured against age, TCR beta diversity per million T cells decreased in a roughly linear manner.

Then a second PCR, running roughly 7 to 11 cycles, was carried out with a sample-barcoded 5' primer and a J-beta primer mix. TCRdb reprocessed the 5' RACE reads via MiXCR and lists one record per CDR3 protein. The profile shows 1.5 million to 2 million distinct CDR3 sequences, 35% to 50% of them singletons. Deletions cut 3 bases from V and 5 bases from J, with 11 bases between. The length of the CDR3 is 14 residues. Germline V lookup: CDR1 SNHLY, CDR2 FYNNEI. With regard to this clonotype: What it binds is not known.

This chain joins TRBV2 and TRBJ2-1; the D is unclear. The clonotype originates from a human donor in good health. Sequencing was performed on blood. CDR3 coding DNA: TGTGCCAGCAGTGATCCCCTGAATCACAATGAGCAGTTCTTC. This gives the protein CASSDPLNHNEQFF.